This T cell receptor beta chain was sequenced in a study of T cells in tuberculosis. Broader study findings: GMM-specific TCRs were nearer to active tuberculosis alpha repertoires, suggesting expansion. Active tuberculosis patients had shorter CDR3-alpha; the beta difference was nonsignificant. Classification accuracy was 85% to 90% (AUROC around 0.9) with the GMM-specific repertoire.

Comment on this clone: Antigen: not known.

Time point in this sample: new active TB diagnosis, blood taken before or within 7 days of starting treatment. Positive smear microscopy and/or M. tuberculosis culture confirmed active disease. The protocol was immunoSEQ multiplex PCR, while the TCRdb copy is restricted to in-frame clones and leaves out a portion. The table records tens of thousands of clones, 70% to 90% of them present only once. There are 14 residues in the CDR3. V lost 5 bases, J lost 7 bases, and 10 bases stayed unmatched. Per germline, CDR1 SEHNR and CDR2 FQNEAQ (reference sequence). Sample: PBMCs, taken at tuberculosis diagnosis. The genes are TRBV7-9 and TRBJ2-7, with TRBD2 matching 8 bases. The TCR comes from an adult with tuberculosis. The CDR3 reads CASSPGTSVQEQYF. The CDR3 region has the DNA TGTGCCAGCAGCCCCGGGACTAGTGTTCAGGAGCAGTACTTC.